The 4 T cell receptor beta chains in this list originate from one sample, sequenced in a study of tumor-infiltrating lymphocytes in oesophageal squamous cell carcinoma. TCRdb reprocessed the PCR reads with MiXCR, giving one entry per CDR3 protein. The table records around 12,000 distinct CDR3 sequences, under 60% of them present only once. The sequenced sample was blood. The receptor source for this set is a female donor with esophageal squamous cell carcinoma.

The CDR3 DNA reads as TGTGCCAGCAGCTTCCGTCCGAACCACGATACGCAGTATTTT. Amino acid sequence: CASSFRPNHDTQYF. The chain joins TRBV7-2 to TRBJ2-3; D is uncertain. V was cut by 3 bases and J by 6 bases, with 13 bases left in between. The CDR3 spans 14 residues. The V gene's germline CDR1 is SGHTA and CDR2 FQGNSA.

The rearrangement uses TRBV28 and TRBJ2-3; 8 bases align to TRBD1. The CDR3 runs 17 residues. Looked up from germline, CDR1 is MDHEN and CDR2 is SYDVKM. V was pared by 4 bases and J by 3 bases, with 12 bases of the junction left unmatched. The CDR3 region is CASSSRTGRLVTDTQYF. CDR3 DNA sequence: TGTGCCAGCAGTTCCCGGACAGGGAGATTAGTTACAGATACGCAGTATTTT. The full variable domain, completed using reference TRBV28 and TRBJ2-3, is DVKVTQSSRYLVKRTGEKVFLECVQDMDHENMFWYRQDPGLGLRLIYFSYDVKMKEKGDIPEGYSVSREKKERFSLILESASTNQTSMYLCASSSRTGRLVTDTQYFGPGTRLTVL.

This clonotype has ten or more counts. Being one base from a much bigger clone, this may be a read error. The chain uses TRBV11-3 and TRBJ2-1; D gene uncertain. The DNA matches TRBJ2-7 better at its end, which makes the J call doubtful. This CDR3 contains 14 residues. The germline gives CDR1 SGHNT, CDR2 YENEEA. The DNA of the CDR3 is TGTGCCAGCAGCCCGAGTAGTTCCTACAATGAGCAGTACTTC. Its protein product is CASSPSSSYNEQYF.

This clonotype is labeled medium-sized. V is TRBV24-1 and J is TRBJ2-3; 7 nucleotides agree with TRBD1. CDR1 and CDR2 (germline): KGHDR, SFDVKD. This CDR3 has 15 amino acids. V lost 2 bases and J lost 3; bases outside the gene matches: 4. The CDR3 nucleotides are TGTGCCACCAGTGATTGGACAGGTAATACAGATACGCAGTATTTT. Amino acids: CATSDWTGNTDTQYF.